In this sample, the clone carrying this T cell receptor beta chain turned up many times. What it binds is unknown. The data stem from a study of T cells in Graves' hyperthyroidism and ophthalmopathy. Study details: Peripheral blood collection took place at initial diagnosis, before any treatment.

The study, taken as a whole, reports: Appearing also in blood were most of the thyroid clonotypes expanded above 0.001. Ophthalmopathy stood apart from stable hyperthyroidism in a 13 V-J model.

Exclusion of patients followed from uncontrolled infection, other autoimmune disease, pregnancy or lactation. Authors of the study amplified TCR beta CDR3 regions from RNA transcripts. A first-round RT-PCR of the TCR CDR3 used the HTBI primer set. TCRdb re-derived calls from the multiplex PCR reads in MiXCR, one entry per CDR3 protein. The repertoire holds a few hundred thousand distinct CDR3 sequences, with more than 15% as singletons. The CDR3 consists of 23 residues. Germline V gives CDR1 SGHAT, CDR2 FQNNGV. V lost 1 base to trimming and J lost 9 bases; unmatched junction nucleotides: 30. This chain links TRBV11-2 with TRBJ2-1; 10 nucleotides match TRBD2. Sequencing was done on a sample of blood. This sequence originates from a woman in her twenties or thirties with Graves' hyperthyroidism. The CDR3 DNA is TGTGCCAGCAGCTTAGTGGGGACTAAGCGGGAGGGGATGGGTCCTCATCTTAGAACTGAGCAGTTCTTC. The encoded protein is CASSLVGTKREGMGPHLRTEQFF.